This record covers a single TCR beta chain. As yet, its antigen is unknown. The CDR3 runs to 13 residues. V was pared by 6 bases and J by 2 bases, with 8 bases between. From germline, CDR1 is MNHNS and CDR2 SASEGT. TCRdb reprocessed the reads via MiXCR and lists one record per CDR3 protein. Of around 330,000 distinct CDR3 sequences in the sample, about a sixth were seen once. This sample was included in a study of T cell repertoires in cytomegalovirus infection. Turning to the study itself: Based on public TCR beta signatures, there were indications of CMV infection and of a matching HLA type. General study findings and limits: Summed frequency of shared TCR beta families picked out CMV carriers who also had the relevant HLA. Clonotype analysis showed dominance of the ex vivo response by HLA-C-restricted CMV-specific TCR beta clonotypes.

This receptor was obtained from a human donor in good health (CMV status not recorded). Some clones in this sample may be carry-over from other donors' samples. The specimen was PBMCs. This sequence joins TRBV6-1 and TRBJ1-5, with unresolved D. This CDR3 is CASRPHGNQPQHF. Written as DNA, the CDR3 is TGTGCCAGCAGGCCCCACGGCAATCAGCCCCAGCATTTT.